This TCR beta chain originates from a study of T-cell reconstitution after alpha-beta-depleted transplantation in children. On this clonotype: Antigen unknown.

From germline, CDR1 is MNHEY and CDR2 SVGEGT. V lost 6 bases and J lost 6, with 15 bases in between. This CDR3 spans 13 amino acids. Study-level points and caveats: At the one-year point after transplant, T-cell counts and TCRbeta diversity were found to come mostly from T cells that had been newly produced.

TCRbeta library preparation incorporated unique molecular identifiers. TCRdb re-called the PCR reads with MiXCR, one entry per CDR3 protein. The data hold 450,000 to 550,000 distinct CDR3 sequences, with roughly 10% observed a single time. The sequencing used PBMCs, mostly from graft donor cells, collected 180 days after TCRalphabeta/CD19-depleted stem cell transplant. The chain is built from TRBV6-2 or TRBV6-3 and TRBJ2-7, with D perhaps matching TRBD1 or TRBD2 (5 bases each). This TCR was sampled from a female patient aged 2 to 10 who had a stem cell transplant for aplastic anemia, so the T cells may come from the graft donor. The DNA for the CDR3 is TGTGCCAGCAGCCCTCGGAGAGGGGCCGAGCAGTACGTC. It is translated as CASSPRRGAEQYV.